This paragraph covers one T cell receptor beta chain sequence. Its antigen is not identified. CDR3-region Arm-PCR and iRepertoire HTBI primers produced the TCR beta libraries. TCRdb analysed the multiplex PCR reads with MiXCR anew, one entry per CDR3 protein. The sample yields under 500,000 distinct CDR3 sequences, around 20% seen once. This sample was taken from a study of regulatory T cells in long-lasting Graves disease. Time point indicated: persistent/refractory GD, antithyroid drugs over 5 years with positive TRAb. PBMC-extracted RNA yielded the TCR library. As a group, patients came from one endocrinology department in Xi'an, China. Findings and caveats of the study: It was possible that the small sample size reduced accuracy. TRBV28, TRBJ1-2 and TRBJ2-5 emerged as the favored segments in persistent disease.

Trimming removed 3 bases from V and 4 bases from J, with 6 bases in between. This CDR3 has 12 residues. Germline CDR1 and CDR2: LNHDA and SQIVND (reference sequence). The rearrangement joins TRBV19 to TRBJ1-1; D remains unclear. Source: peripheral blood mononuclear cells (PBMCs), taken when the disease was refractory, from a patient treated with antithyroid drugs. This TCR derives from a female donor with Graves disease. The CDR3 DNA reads TGTGCCAGTAGTATGGTGGGCACTGAAGCTTTCTTT. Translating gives CASSMVGTEAFF.